Listed below are T cell receptor beta chains from one sample, sequenced in a study of blood T cell repertoires in COVID-19. Only in-frame clones appear in the TCRdb table, and some are missing; sequencing was by immunoSEQ multiplex PCR. The sample consists of 100,000 to 150,000 clones, about three quarters of them appearing once. Sequencing used peripheral blood. Every receptor here comes from an older woman with acute or convalescent COVID-19. The CDR3 runs from the conserved cysteine through the conserved F or W. The order of the fields is V gene, CDR3 length, J gene, clone size, D gene, CDR3 protein, CDR3 DNA. The D gene is left open where the match is weak. The size entry is marked missing in some rows and otherwise reads once, few, many or a size class.

TRBV7-6,13,TRBJ2-1,.,TRBD2,CASSPKTSYEQFF,TGTGCCAGCAGCCCTAAGACTAGCTATGAGCAGTTCTTC
TRBV19,15,TRBJ1-3,once,.,CASSVDSSSGNTIYF,TGTGCCAGTAGCGTGGACAGCAGCTCTGGAAACACCATATATTTT
TRBV7-8,14,TRBJ2-6,few,.,CASSSGAGANVLTF,TGTGCCAGCAGCTCAGGGGCTGGGGCCAACGTCCTGACTTTC
TRBV5-4,15,TRBJ2-1,once,TRBD1,CASSLKQGIGNEQFF,TGTGCCAGCAGCTTGAAACAGGGGATAGGCAATGAGCAGTTCTTC
TRBV5-6,13,TRBJ1-3,.,.,CASSFGGRNTIYF,TGTGCCAGCAGCTTCGGGGGTAGGAACACCATATATTTT
TRBV7-2,14,TRBJ1-4,.,.,CASSLGPSNEKLFF,TGTGCCAGCAGCTTAGGGCCAAGTAATGAAAAACTGTTTTTT
TRBV19,16,TRBJ1-6,.,TRBD1,CASSITSTGSRSPLHF,TGTGCCAGTAGTATAACCTCGACAGGGAGTCGGTCACCCCTCCACTTT
TRBV12-3/TRBV12-4,13,TRBJ1-2,.,.,CASSTYRNDGYTF,TGTGCCAGCAGTACCTACAGGAATGATGGCTACACCTTC
TRBV3-1/TRBV3-2,14,TRBJ1-6,.,.,CASSQVGSNSPLHF,TGTGCCAGCAGCCAAGTGGGCAGTAATTCACCCCTCCACTTT
TRBV20-1,16,TRBJ2-1,.,TRBD2,CSASPSGGSYVDEQFF,TGCAGTGCTAGTCCTAGCGGGGGTTCTTACGTAGATGAGCAGTTCTTC
TRBV29-1,14,TRBJ2-1,.,TRBD1,CSARGQKSYNEQFF,TGCAGCGCCCGGGGACAGAAGTCCTACAATGAGCAGTTCTTC
TRBV19,13,TRBJ1-6,many,TRBD1,CASSDRDNSPLHF,TGTGCCAGTAGCGACAGGGACAATTCACCCCTCCACTTT
TRBV10-1,14,TRBJ1-1,.,TRBD1,CASSEDRENTEAFF,TGCGCCAGCAGTGAGGACAGGGAAAACACTGAAGCTTTCTTT
TRBV5-1,15,TRBJ2-7,.,TRBD2,CASSSTSGASYEQYF,TGCGCCAGCAGCAGTACTAGCGGGGCATCCTACGAGCAGTACTTC
TRBV6-5,16,TRBJ2-7,.,TRBD1,CASSYSFPGQGYEQYF,TGTGCCAGCAGTTACTCTTTCCCGGGACAGGGTTACGAGCAGTACTTC
TRBV11-3,16,TRBJ2-1,once,.,CASSLDPRRGNNEQFF,TGTGCCAGCAGCTTAGACCCCAGGCGGGGAAACAATGAGCAGTTCTTC
TRBV7-8,14,TRBJ2-5,few,.,CASSQRQAEETQYF,TGTGCCAGCAGCCAAAGACAGGCCGAAGAGACCCAGTACTTC
TRBV2,14,TRBJ1-6,few,TRBD1,CASSEEGASSPLHF,TGTGCCAGCAGTGAGGAGGGGGCCTCTTCACCCCTCCACTTT
TRBV9,17,TRBJ2-2,.,.,CASSVGLAALNTGELFF,TGTGCCAGCAGCGTAGGTTTAGCGGCATTGAACACCGGGGAGCTGTTTTTT
TRBV19,13,TRBJ1-2,.,TRBD1,CASTEDRDYGYTF,TGTGCCAGTACCGAAGACAGGGACTATGGCTACACCTTC
TRBV28,15,TRBJ1-4,.,.,CASSGGGSANEKLFF,TGTGCCAGCAGTGGTGGGGGGTCAGCTAATGAAAAACTGTTTTTT
TRBV6-5,15,TRBJ2-7,many,TRBD1,CASSPGTGHAYEQYF,TGTGCCAGCAGTCCCGGGACAGGGCACGCCTACGAGCAGTACTTC
TRBV23-1,13,TRBJ2-7,.,.,CASSRRTAYEQYF,TGCGCCAGCAGTCGCCGGACTGCGTACGAGCAGTACTTC
TRBV5-4,13,TRBJ1-4,.,.,CASNTATNEKLFF,TGTGCCAGCAACACCGCAACTAATGAAAAACTGTTTTTT
TRBV4-1,19,TRBJ1-6,.,.,CASSQDEGDSHSYNSPLHF,TGCGCCAGCAGCCAAGATGAAGGTGACAGCCACTCCTATAATTCACCCCTCCACTTT
TRBV19,15,TRBJ1-2,.,TRBD1,CASKSTGGANYGYTF,TGTGCCAGTAAATCCACAGGGGGAGCTAACTATGGCTACACCTTC
TRBV10-3,18,TRBJ2-1,.,TRBD2,CAISEFFKQGLAGIEQFF,TGTGCCATCAGTGAGTTCTTTAAACAGGGACTAGCGGGAATTGAGCAGTTCTTC
TRBV27,15,TRBJ1-5,.,.,CASSITDRKGQPQHF,TGTGCCAGCAGTATCACCGACAGGAAGGGCCAGCCCCAGCATTTT
TRBV6-4,13,TRBJ1-1,.,TRBD1,CASSQQGGTEAFF,TGTGCCAGCAGTCAACAGGGGGGCACTGAAGCTTTCTTT
TRBV5-1,16,TRBJ1-2,.,TRBD1,CASSPRQGAGNYGYTF,TGCGCCAGCAGCCCGCGACAGGGGGCGGGGAACTATGGCTACACCTTC
TRBV6-5,15,TRBJ2-3,.,.,CASSFRPEGTDTQYF,TGTGCCAGCAGTTTCCGGCCCGAGGGAACAGATACGCAGTATTTT
TRBV7-9,17,TRBJ2-5,.,TRBD2,CASSFLRSGGIQETQYF,TGTGCCAGCAGCTTTTTGAGGAGCGGGGGGATCCAAGAGACCCAGTACTTC
TRBV6-5,15,TRBJ2-3,.,TRBD2,CASRVAGSSTDTQYF,TGTGCCAGCAGGGTAGCGGGATCTAGCACAGATACGCAGTATTTT
TRBV19,16,TRBJ2-7,many,TRBD1,CASSPNPGQRGYEQYF,TGTGCCAGTAGTCCAAACCCGGGACAGCGAGGCTACGAGCAGTACTTC
TRBV6-5,12,TRBJ2-7,few,.,CASRGRSYEQYF,TGTGCCAGCAGGGGGAGGTCCTACGAGCAGTACTTC
TRBV7-2,13,TRBJ1-2,.,.,CASSLGPFRSYTF,TGTGCCAGCAGCTTAGGACCTTTCAGGAGCTACACCTTC
TRBV5-5,16,TRBJ2-1,.,TRBD2,CASNSRKSSGNNEQFF,TGTGCCAGCAACAGCAGGAAGTCTAGCGGTAACAATGAGCAGTTCTTC
TRBV6-4,14,TRBJ2-3,few,TRBD2,CASSASGGTDTQYF,TGTGCCAGCAGTGCTAGCGGGGGCACAGATACGCAGTATTTT
TRBV12-3/TRBV12-4,13,TRBJ1-2,.,.,CASSLGQNYGYTF,TGTGCCAGCAGTTTGGGGCAGAACTATGGCTACACCTTC
TRBV11-2,13,TRBJ2-7,.,TRBD1,CASSLSDRGSQYF,TGTGCCAGCAGCTTAAGCGACAGGGGATCGCAGTACTTC
TRBV30,13,TRBJ2-2,few,.,CAWKSGDTGELFF,TGTGCCTGGAAGTCGGGGGACACCGGGGAGCTGTTTTTT
TRBV5-1,14,TRBJ2-1,.,TRBD2,CASSRTSDNNEQFF,TGCGCCAGCAGCCGGACTAGCGACAACAATGAGCAGTTCTTC
TRBV23-1,17,TRBJ2-1,few,.,CASSHPLDFTAYNEQFF,TGCGCCAGCAGTCATCCTCTCGACTTCACGGCCTACAATGAGCAGTTCTTC
TRBV13,14,TRBJ2-4,.,TRBD1,CASSPTGTKNIQYF,TGTGCCAGCAGCCCGACAGGGACCAAAAACATTCAGTACTTC
TRBV2,15,TRBJ2-7,.,TRBD2,CASKEGLAGSYEQYF,TGTGCCAGCAAGGAGGGACTAGCGGGCTCCTACGAGCAGTACTTC
TRBV7-8,16,TRBJ1-4,.,TRBD1,CASSLVGTVNNEKLFF,TGTGCCAGCAGCTTAGTTGGGACAGTCAATAATGAAAAACTGTTTTTT
TRBV5-1,14,TRBJ1-5,.,.,CASSLEGETKPQHF,TGCGCCAGCAGCTTGGAGGGAGAGACAAAGCCCCAGCATTTT
TRBV9,20,TRBJ1-6,.,TRBD1,CASSVDAGQGPSRINSPLHF,TGTGCCAGCAGCGTAGACGCGGGACAGGGGCCGAGCCGAATAAATTCACCCCTCCACTTT
TRBV4-3,15,TRBJ1-6,few,.,CASSQESLPNSPLHF,TGCGCCAGCAGCCAAGAGTCACTCCCAAATTCACCCCTCCACTTT
TRBV5-8,14,TRBJ2-3,.,.,CASSPRVLSDTQYF,TGTGCCAGCAGCCCCCGCGTGTTATCAGATACGCAGTATTTT
TRBV6-1,16,TRBJ2-2,.,TRBD1,CASSEREQGANGELFF,TGTGCCAGCAGTGAACGGGAGCAGGGGGCGAACGGGGAGCTGTTTTTT
TRBV5-4,17,TRBJ2-7,.,.,CASSFLTGRDPLNEQYF,TGTGCCAGCAGCTTCCTCACAGGGAGGGACCCCCTAAACGAGCAGTACTTC
TRBV5-1,14,TRBJ1-4,once,.,CASSLTQGNEKLFF,TGCGCCAGCAGCTTAACACAGGGTAATGAAAAACTGTTTTTT